This entry features one T cell receptor beta chain sequence. Antigen specificity is unknown. There are 12 residues in the CDR3. V lost 5 bases to trimming and J lost 3 bases, with 5 bases between them. Germline assignment: CDR1 LNHDA and CDR2 SQIVND (reference sequence). The record originates from a study of cytomegalovirus exposure and HLA in healthy donors. Study at large: In a later analysis, it was reported that the approximately 120 validation repertoires had been produced on the same platform as the roughly 700 repertoires belonging to the first cohort. General study findings and limits: A few chains tied to CMV proved CMV antigen-specific in vitro.

The assay was immunoSEQ multiplex PCR, and TCRdb's table has in-frame clones only and misses some. The sample contains a few hundred thousand clones, around four fifths of which appear only once. The TCR originated in a woman in her 30s in good health and CMV-seropositive. V is TRBV19 and J is TRBJ1-5; D is uncertain. Material for sequencing was PBMCs. The CDR3: CASSFVNQPQHF. In DNA, the CDR3 is TGTGCCAGTAGTTTTGTCAATCAGCCCCAGCATTTT.